One TCR beta chain is described in this entry. Relative to the germline gene, one junction end is altered; a read error may explain this. These data are taken from a study of T cells in Graves' hyperthyroidism and ophthalmopathy. The CDR3 regions of TCR beta were amplified from RNA transcripts. TCR CDR3 underwent first-round RT-PCR with the HTBI primer set. TCRdb re-derived calls from the multiplex PCR reads in MiXCR, one entry per CDR3 protein. In the table there are about 610,000 distinct CDR3 sequences, roughly 14% of which are singletons. With duration under 3 months, ophthalmopathy was active: Clinical Activity Score at least 3, NOSPECS at least 4. Criteria for exclusion of patients were uncontrolled infection, other autoimmune disease, pregnancy or lactation. The germline gives CDR1 SGHRS, CDR2 YFSETQ. The CDR3 is made up of 15 amino acids.

The sequencing input was blood. The chain has TRBV5-1 and TRBJ2-2; TRBD1 matches at 9 bases. The clonotype comes from a woman in her thirties or forties with Graves' ophthalmopathy. The CDR3 nucleotides are TGCGCCAGCAGACCCGACAGGGGGAACACCGGGGAGCCGTTTTTT. Its translation is CASRPDRGNTGEPFF.